Each of the 22 T cell receptor beta chains below was sequenced from the same sample in a study of blood T cell repertoires in COVID-19. Clones were read by immunoSEQ multiplex PCR, and TCRdb kept only the in-frame ones, dropping some. The sample contains about 430,000 clones, around nine tenths of which appear only once. The source material was PBMCs or T cells enriched from blood (not recorded which). The receptors derive from a woman aged 18-35 years who had been exposed to COVID-19.

The rearrangement links TRBV6-5 to TRBJ1-5, with D possibly TRBD1 on 5 matching bases. The germline gives CDR1 MNHEY, CDR2 SVGAGI. This CDR3 is built from 14 residues. Trimming removed 2 bases from V and 4 bases from J, with 9 bases in between. In nucleotides, the CDR3 is TGTGCCAGCAGTTACGGGGGGGGAAATCAGCCCCAGCATTTT. It translates to CASSYGGGNQPQHF.

CDR3 in amino acids: CASSFESPLAGGGNEQFF. The CDR3 DNA is TGTGCCAGCAGCTTCGAGTCGCCCCTAGCGGGAGGGGGCAATGAGCAGTTCTTC. The V call is TRBV5-5, the J call TRBJ2-1; 12 bases align to TRBD2. Trimming cost V 2 bases and J 6 bases; bases outside gene matches: 12. The CDR3 spans 18 residues. Germline V CDR1 and CDR2: SGHKS, YYEKEE (reference sequence).

The chain joins TRBV25-1 to TRBJ2-1; 8 bases match TRBD1. This CDR3 contains 17 residues. The germline V gene has CDR1 MGHDK and CDR2 SYGVNS. Germline trimming cut 6 bases from V and 8 bases from J; bases unmatched to any gene: 18. The CDR3 nucleotides read TGTGCCAGCAGCCGGGACAGGAGGGCCTCCGTCAACGATGAGCAGTTCTTC. Its protein is CASSRDRRASVNDEQFF.

The chain is built from TRBV4-1 and TRBJ1-5, with 7 bases lining up with TRBD1. The junction had 3 bases not matched to a gene; V was cut back by 0 bases and J by 4 bases. The CDR3 is 15 amino acids. From germline, CDR1 is MGHRA and CDR2 YSYEKL. This CDR3 is CASSQEDRTNQPQHF. As DNA, the CDR3 is TGCGCCAGCAGCCAAGAGGACAGGACGAATCAGCCCCAGCATTTT.

The chain couples TRBV2 to TRBJ2-5; a weak D match, TRBD1 (6 bases). The V end was cut by 8 bases, the J end by 1 base, with 14 bases between. The CDR3 runs to 14 residues. CDR1 and CDR2 from the germline V gene are SNHLY and FYNNEI. Written as DNA, the CDR3 is TGTGCCAGCCCCGGAACGGACAGCCAAGAGACCCAGTACTTC. This sequence encodes CASPGTDSQETQYF.

The rearrangement joins TRBV5-5 to TRBJ2-3; D ambiguous. The V and J ends lost 3 bases and 2 bases respectively, with 4 bases between them. Germline V gives CDR1 SGHKS, CDR2 YYEKEE (reference sequence). This CDR3 has 12 residues. The CDR3 DNA follows: TGTGCCAGCAGCTCCAACACAGATACGCAGTATTTT. Protein sequence: CASSSNTDTQYF.

The chain uses TRBV15 and TRBJ2-2; D is possibly TRBD1 (6 bases). The CDR3 runs 14 residues. CDR1 and CDR2 from the germline V gene are LNHNV and YYDKDF (reference sequence). V lost 0 bases and J lost 4, with 6 bases in between. Here the CDR3 DNA reads TGTGCCACCAGCAGAGAAGGGGGCACCGGGGAGCTGTTTTTT. This gives the protein CATSREGGTGELFF. The complete variable domain, with remaining parts taken from reference TRBV15 and TRBJ2-2, reads DAMVIQNPRYQVTQFGKPVTLSCSQTLNHNVMYWYQQKSSQAPKLLFHYYDKDFNNEADTPDNFQSRRPNTSFCFLDIRSPGLGDTAMYLCATSREGGTGELFFGEGSRLTVL.

This clone was observed once. The J gene is TRBJ1-5, the V gene TRBV5-6, with TRBD1 matching 7 bases. V was pared by 4 bases and J by 7 bases, with 11 bases of the junction left unmatched. The CDR3 sequence is 15 residues long. Germline V gene sequence: CDR1 SGHDT, CDR2 YYEEEE. This CDR3 reads CASSRQGLNSQPQHF. In DNA form, the CDR3 reads TGTGCCAGCAGCCGACAGGGCCTTAACTCCCAGCCCCAGCATTTT.

The rearrangement joins TRBV5-1 to TRBJ2-2; 9 bases map to TRBD1. The CDR3 has 16 amino acids. The trim removed 2 bases at V and 6 bases at J, leaving 8 bases unmatched. The germline CDR1 and CDR2 sequences are SGHRS and YFSETQ. The CDR3 DNA reads as TGCGCCAGCAGCTTACGAGTCACAGGGGGCTCCGGGGAGCTGTTTTTT. Protein: CASSLRVTGGSGELFF.

The V call is TRBV7-9, the J call TRBJ1-4; tentatively, D is TRBD1 (5 bases). The CDR3 contains 15 residues. The V and J ends lost 2 bases and 3 bases respectively, with 10 bases between them. Germline values: CDR1 SEHNR, CDR2 FQNEAQ (reference sequence). As DNA, the CDR3 is TGTGCCAGCAGCTTATCGACAGCCCCTAATGAAAAACTGTTTTTT. As protein: CASSLSTAPNEKLFF. The whole variable domain, remainder taken from reference TRBV7-9 and TRBJ1-4, is DTGVSQNPRHKITKRGQNVTFRCDPISEHNRLYWYRQTLGQGPEFLTYFQNEAQLEKSRLLSDRFSAERPKGSFSTLEIQRTEQGDSAMYLCASSLSTAPNEKLFFGSGTQLSVL.

The chain has TRBV5-4 and TRBJ2-1, with D perhaps TRBD1 (6 bases). CDR1 SGHNT and CDR2 YYREEE come from the germline V gene (reference sequence). This CDR3 contains 15 residues. The V and J ends lost 1 base and 4 bases respectively, with 12 bases between them. The CDR3 protein is CASSLSGANYNEQFF. CDR3 coding DNA: TGTGCCAGCAGCTTGTCAGGGGCGAATTACAATGAGCAGTTCTTC.

V gene TRBV27 combines with J gene TRBJ2-7; 10 bases match TRBD1. The CDR3 covers 15 residues. Trimming removed 3 bases from V and 5 bases from J; junction bases left unmatched: 7. Looked up from germline, CDR1 is MNHEY and CDR2 is SMNVEV (reference sequence). The CDR3 DNA reads TGTGCCAGCAGTTTCCCGGGACAGGGGTTGAACGAGCAGTACTTC. This sequence encodes CASSFPGQGLNEQYF.

This clone occurred once. The V and J genes are TRBV19 and TRBJ2-1; 8 positions agree with TRBD1. CDR3 length equals 14 residues. The germline CDR1 and CDR2 sequences are LNHDA and SQIVND (reference sequence). The J segment lost 1 base and the V segment lost 9 bases, leaving 5 bases of the junction unmatched. CDR3: CARRQGTSYNEQFF. Here the CDR3 DNA reads TGTGCCAGAAGACAGGGGACGTCCTACAATGAGCAGTTCTTC.

The chain recombines TRBV5-1 with TRBJ2-5; TRBD2 matches 15 bases. CDR1 and CDR2 (germline): SGHRS, YFSETQ. This CDR3 comprises 18 residues. With V trimmed by 0 bases and J by 5 bases, 8 bases remained unmatched. CDR3 residues: CASSLAWTSGRAWETQYF. The CDR3, as DNA: TGCGCCAGCAGCTTGGCCTGGACTAGCGGGAGGGCCTGGGAGACCCAGTACTTC.

The chain carries TRBV14 and TRBJ2-7; D may be TRBD1 (5 bases). The V end was cut by 0 bases, the J end by 1 base, with 16 bases between. The CDR3 extends over 17 amino acids. Germline loops: CDR1 SGHDN, CDR2 FVKESK. CDR3 protein: CASSQDMGLKGSYEQYF. DNA for the CDR3: TGTGCCAGCAGCCAAGACATGGGGTTAAAGGGGTCCTACGAGCAGTACTTC.

J is TRBJ2-1 and V is TRBV29-1; TRBD2 matches at 9 bases. The junction had 4 bases not matched to a gene; V was cut back by 7 bases and J by 3 bases. Germline lookup yields CDR1 SQVTM and CDR2 ANQGSEA. CDR3 length equals 13 residues. CDR3 sequence reads: CSALAGRYNEQFF. The CDR3, as DNA: TGCAGCGCCCTAGCGGGGCGCTACAATGAGCAGTTCTTC.

The chain recombines TRBV28 with TRBJ1-2; TRBD1 is a possible D gene (6 bases). Trimming removed 10 bases at V and 7 bases at J, with 13 bases between. Germline CDR1 is MDHEN and CDR2 is SYDVKM. The CDR3 covers 11 residues. CDR3 coding DNA: TGTGCCAACAAGGGGGGGGCTGGCTACACCTTC. It codes for CANKGGAGYTF.

The V gene is TRBV29-1, the J gene TRBJ2-3, with D possibly matching TRBD2 (7 bases). The germline V and J ends were trimmed by 7 bases and 1 base, with 21 bases remaining between them. CDR1 and CDR2 (germline): SQVTM, ANQGSEA. The CDR3 contains 16 residues. CDR3 DNA sequence: TGCAGCGGCGGTTTCGGCGGGGGCCTCCGCACAGATACGCAGTATTTT. The encoded protein is CSGGFGGGLRTDTQYF.

The chain links TRBV19 to TRBJ2-7, with unresolved D. CDR1 is LNHDA, CDR2 SQIVND, per germline (reference sequence). The CDR3 contains 13 residues. V was pared by 0 bases and J by 9 bases, with 12 bases between. CDR3 amino acids: CASSIEADSWQYF. Here the CDR3 DNA reads TGTGCCAGTAGTATAGAGGCAGACTCCTGGCAGTACTTC.

This rearrangement joins TRBV4-2 to TRBJ2-5, with D possibly TRBD2 on 5 matching bases. Germline V gene sequence: CDR1 LGHNA, CDR2 YNFKEQ. There are 15 residues in the CDR3. Deletions cut 0 bases from V and 4 bases from J, with 12 bases between. The CDR3 region is CASSQDSTSAETQYF. CDR3 coding DNA: TGTGCCAGCAGCCAAGACTCAACTAGTGCAGAGACCCAGTACTTC.

V is TRBV28 and J is TRBJ1-6, with D unclear. Between the trimmed V and J ends, which lost 9 bases and 2 bases, there was a span of 8 bases. Germline-derived CDR1 and CDR2 are MDHEN and SYDVKM. This CDR3 contains 13 residues. The CDR3 DNA is TGTGCCAGTTGCGGGACCTATAATTCACCCCTCCACTTT. It encodes CASCGTYNSPLHF. The entire variable domain, with the rest obtained from reference TRBV28 and TRBJ1-6, is as follows: DVKVTQSSRYLVKRTGEKVFLECVQDMDHENMFWYRQDPGLGLRLIYFSYDVKMKEKGDIPEGYSVSREKKERFSLILESASTNQTSMYLCASCGTYNSPLHFGNGTRLTVT.

The V call is TRBV6-5, the J call TRBJ2-1; 7 bases line up with TRBD2. Germline CDR1 MNHEY, CDR2 SVGAGI. The V and J ends lost 2 bases and 10 bases, in that order; junction bases with no gene match: 5. The CDR3 is 13 amino acids. The CDR3 spells CASSYLSGPEQFF. DNA of the CDR3: TGTGCCAGCAGTTACCTTAGCGGGCCGGAGCAGTTCTTC.